Each of the 19 T cell receptor beta chains below was sequenced from the same sample in a study. TCRdb recomputed calls from the RT-PCR reads with MiXCR, one row per CDR3 protein. The top ten clones hold around 3.3% of a sample with hundreds of thousands of distinct CDR3 sequences, 11% to 15% of them seen once. Material for sequencing was memory CD4+ T cells from blood. The receptors stem from a female donor in good health, serving as a healthy control.

This chain uses TRBV6-5 with TRBJ2-7, with D perhaps matching TRBD2 (5 bases). The CDR3 is 15 residues long. The germline V gene encodes CDR1 MNHEY and CDR2 SVGAGI. Between the trimmed V and J ends, which lost 0 bases and 7 bases, there was a span of 16 bases. This CDR3 is CASSYSGGTLGEQYF. The CDR3 DNA reads TGTGCCAGCAGTTACTCAGGAGGAACCTTAGGGGAGCAGTACTTC.

The chain couples TRBV7-8 to TRBJ1-3, with D unresolved. Trimming left V 2 bases short and J 4 bases short, with 12 bases between. The CDR3 spans 15 residues. CDR1 and CDR2 (germline): SGHVS, FQNEAQ. This CDR3 reads CASSLTARLGNTIYF. The CDR3 nucleotides are TGTGCCAGCAGCTTAACGGCTCGCCTCGGAAACACCATATATTTT.

In this sample, this clonotype turned up many times. The chain carries TRBV6-4 and TRBJ2-3; 14 bases are shared with TRBD2. Trimming cost V 5 bases and J 2 bases; bases outside gene matches: 3. This CDR3 contains 16 residues. CDR1 is MRHNA and CDR2 is SNTAGT in the germline V gene. This CDR3 is CASSRTSGRTTDTQYF. The CDR3 DNA reads TGTGCCAGCAGTAGGACTAGCGGGAGGACCACAGATACGCAGTATTTT.

This clonotype turned up a few times. The rearrangement joins TRBV12-3 or TRBV12-4 to TRBJ1-2; D is unresolved. Trimming pared 5 bases from V and 7 bases from J, leaving 17 bases between. The CDR3 is made up of 14 amino acids. The CDR3 loop is CASSPLTGIRGYTF. The CDR3 region has the DNA TGTGCCAGCAGTCCGTTGACGGGGATCCGTGGCTACACCTTC.

This chain uses TRBV5-1 with TRBJ2-1, with 11 bases aligning to TRBD2. CDR1 and CDR2 from the germline V gene are SGHRS and YFSETQ. This CDR3 spans 15 amino acids. With V trimmed by 8 bases and J by 9 bases, 13 bases remained unmatched. The CDR3 DNA is TGCGCCAGTGGACTAGCGGGCGCTGGTGGGGTTGAGCAGTTCTTC. This codes for CASGLAGAGGVEQFF. Complete variable domain (other parts from reference TRBV5-1 and TRBJ2-1): KAGVTQTPRYLIKTRGQQVTLSCSPISGHRSVSWYQQTPGQGLQFLFEYFSETQRNKGNFPGRFSGRQFSNSRSEMNVSTLELGDSALYLCASGLAGAGGVEQFFGPGTRLTVL.

There are a few counts of this clonotype. The rearrangement uses TRBV5-1 and TRBJ2-1, with 8 bases aligning to TRBD1. J was trimmed by 8 bases and V by 4 bases; bases with no gene match: 14. CDR1 SGHRS and CDR2 YFSETQ come from the germline V gene. The CDR3 covers 16 residues. For the CDR3, the DNA is TGCGCCAGCAGCCAATACCTAGGACAGGGCTCCGATGAGCAGTTCTTC. It yields the protein CASSQYLGQGSDEQFF.

This clonotype turned up a few times. The chain joins TRBV15 to TRBJ2-1; 9 positions match TRBD1. Germline V lookup: CDR1 LNHNV, CDR2 YYDKDF (reference sequence). CDR3 length: 16 amino acids. Unmatched junction bases numbered 10, after V lost 4 bases and J lost 6 bases. The CDR3 loop reads CATSNQLQGAGNEQFF. The CDR3 nucleotides are TGTGCCACCAGCAATCAATTACAGGGGGCCGGCAATGAGCAGTTCTTC.

This clonotype occurred many times. The chain uses TRBV7-6 and TRBJ2-3; 7 bases map to TRBD1. The ends lost 4 bases at V and 3 bases at J; junction bases unmatched: 10. Germline CDR1 and CDR2: SGHVS and FNYEAQ. The CDR3 sequence is 16 residues long. The chain's CDR3 is CASSYTGAPRTDTQYF. The CDR3 nucleotides read TGTGCCAGCAGCTACACAGGGGCCCCTAGGACAGATACGCAGTATTTT.

This clonotype occurred a few times. CDR3 sequence: CASMGAQNTEAFF. The CDR3 DNA reads as TGTGCCAGCATGGGGGCCCAGAACACTGAAGCTTTCTTT. V and J are TRBV6-6 and TRBJ1-1, with a tentative D call TRBD1 (6 bases). This CDR3 spans 13 amino acids. The ends were cut back, 7 bases at V and 1 base at J, with 10 bases in the middle. Germline CDR1 reads MNHNY; CDR2 reads SVGAGI (reference sequence).

This sequence joins TRBV5-1 and TRBJ1-4, with TRBD1 as a possible D gene (5 bases). Germline-derived CDR1 and CDR2 are SGHRS and YFSETQ. This CDR3 has 13 residues. V was trimmed by 4 bases and J by 7 bases, leaving 11 bases between them. The DNA for the CDR3 is TGCGCCAGCAGCAGGGGTGGATCTGAAAAACTGTTTTTT. It translates to CASSRGGSEKLFF.

This chain connects TRBV11-2 to TRBJ2-7; no firm D call. V was trimmed by 1 base and J by 2 bases, leaving 12 bases between them. Germline lookup yields CDR1 SGHAT and CDR2 FQNNGV. The CDR3 spans 15 residues. This CDR3 reads CASSLAFLGAYEQYF. The CDR3 DNA sequence: TGTGCCAGCAGCTTAGCATTCCTAGGAGCCTACGAGCAGTACTTC.

The CDR3 here is CATSDQQTSRGPSTDTQYF. The CDR3 DNA sequence: TGTGCCACCAGTGACCAGCAAACTTCCAGGGGGCCGAGCACAGATACGCAGTATTTT. This sequence joins TRBV24-1 and TRBJ2-3, with 8 bases identical to TRBD1. Unmatched junction bases numbered 14, after V lost 4 bases and J lost 0 bases. The germline gives CDR1 KGHDR, CDR2 SFDVKD. There are 19 residues in the CDR3.

This clonotype was picked up a small number of times. DNA for the CDR3: TGCGCCAGCACCGAGACTCTAGCGGGAGGGACAGATACGCAGTATTTT. It codes for CASTETLAGGTDTQYF. The chain is built from TRBV5-1 and TRBJ2-3; 12 bases are a match to TRBD2. V trimming: 6 bases; J trimming: 3 bases; junction bases outside the gene matches: 8. Per the germline V gene, CDR1 is SGHRS and CDR2 is YFSETQ. The CDR3 covers 16 residues.

There are many counts of this clonotype. The chain links TRBV4-3 to TRBJ1-5, with unresolved D. Germline lookup yields CDR1 LGHNA and CDR2 YSLEER. The CDR3 runs 13 residues. The V end lost 0 bases, the J end lost 5 bases, and 5 bases lay between the germline ends. This CDR3 is CASSQDRHQPQHF. The CDR3 region has the DNA TGCGCCAGCAGCCAAGATCGCCATCAGCCCCAGCATTTT.

The CDR3 DNA reads as TGTGCCAGCAGCTTCCAGGGGGGGGTCGATACGCAGTATTTT. Residues: CASSFQGGVDTQYF. The V call is TRBV7-2, the J call TRBJ2-3, with D perhaps given as TRBD1 or TRBD2 (7 bases each). Per the germline V gene, CDR1 is SGHTA and CDR2 is FQGNSA. Trimming cost V 3 bases and J 6 bases, with 13 bases left between them. This CDR3 has 14 residues.

Ten or more counts support this clonotype. V usage is TRBV7-2 and J usage is TRBJ2-7; D unresolved. Germline CDR1 SGHTA, CDR2 FQGNSA. The CDR3 extends over 17 amino acids. V was trimmed by 4 bases and J by 2 bases, leaving 21 bases between them. CDR3 residues: CASSSTLWQAVPYEQYF. CDR3 nucleotide sequence: TGTGCCAGCAGCTCCACTCTGTGGCAGGCGGTACCCTACGAGCAGTACTTC.

The V gene is TRBV7-2, the J gene TRBJ1-1; the D gene is possibly TRBD1 (6 bases). Trimming pared 0 bases from V and 4 bases from J, leaving 15 bases between. CDR1 and CDR2 (germline): SGHTA, FQGNSA. The CDR3 contains 16 residues. CDR3 loop: CASSLAGAGEGTEAFF. Here the CDR3 DNA reads TGTGCCAGCAGCTTAGCCGGGGCAGGGGAGGGCACTGAAGCTTTCTTT.

This chain joins TRBV7-9 and TRBJ2-2; 7 bases are a match to TRBD1. Germline loops: CDR1 SEHNR, CDR2 FQNEAQ (reference sequence). This CDR3 contains 15 residues. Trimming took 5 bases from V and 3 from J; bases not matched to a gene: 6. The DNA for the CDR3 is TGTGCCAGCAGCCACCGGGACAGCTACACCGGGGAGCTGTTTTTT. Translated, it gives CASSHRDSYTGELFF.

This clonotype has only a few counts. The rearrangement uses TRBV5-5 and TRBJ2-1, with 9 bases fitting TRBD1. This CDR3 comprises 18 residues. Per germline, CDR1 SGHKS and CDR2 YYEKEE (reference sequence). V was clipped by 0 bases and J by 11 bases; unmatched bases: 18. CDR3 protein: CASSLELRAGTGMSKQFF. DNA for the CDR3: TGTGCCAGCAGCTTGGAGTTACGCGCCGGGACAGGGATGAGTAAGCAGTTCTTC.